Described below is a single T cell receptor beta chain sequence and its context. PCR employed 60 Vbeta and 13 Jbeta primers. Using immunoSEQ multiplex PCR, the repertoire was profiled, and TCRdb retains in-frame clones only, with some absent. The data hold around 150,000 clones, with 60% to 80% observed a single time. This sample is drawn from a study of cytomegalovirus exposure and HLA in healthy donors. The CDR3 consists of 15 residues. Trimming took 4 bases from V and 2 from J, leaving 15 bases between them. In germline, CDR1 is SGHNT, CDR2 YYREEE (reference sequence). The origin of this receptor is a man under 40 in good health and CMV-seronegative. The rearrangement joins TRBV5-4 to TRBJ2-5; TRBD2 is a possible D gene (6 bases). The sequenced sample was PBMCs. DNA for the CDR3: TGTGCCAGCAGCGGCGGGACTTTAAAGCAAGAGACCCAGTACTTC. This gives the protein CASSGGTLKQETQYF.